This entry lists 27 T cell receptor beta chains sequenced from one sample in a study of siplizumab effects on memory and regulatory T cells. Here immunoSEQ multiplex PCR was the method, and the copy in TCRdb shows in-frame clones only, minus some. The sample consists of 90,000 to 130,000 clones, roughly 92% of them appearing once. Sequenced sample: CD4+ T cells sorted from blood. The receptors were gathered from a human donor in good health.

The V call is TRBV6-6, the J call TRBJ1-5, with D possibly matching TRBD1 (6 bases). The CDR3 covers 12 residues. CDR1 is MNHNY, CDR2 SVGAGI, per germline (reference sequence). Trimming stripped 8 bases from V and 7 bases from J, with 12 bases between. DNA for the CDR3: TGTGCCAGCGCCAGGGGCTGGCAGCCCCAGCATTTT. Translation: CASARGWQPQHF.

CDR3 in DNA: TGTGCCAGCAGCTTGGGTTGGAGCTCCTATAATTCACCCCTCCACTTT. Protein product: CASSLGWSSYNSPLHF. This sequence joins TRBV5-4 and TRBJ1-6, with no clear D. CDR1 and CDR2 from the germline V gene are SGHNT and YYREEE (reference sequence). CDR3 size: 16 residues. Trimming cost V 0 bases and J 0 bases, with 7 bases left between them.

This clone was observed a handful of times. The rearrangement links TRBV18 to TRBJ1-6, with TRBD1 matching over 7 bases. The junction had 12 bases not matched to a gene; V was cut back by 6 bases and J by 7 bases. The CDR3 sequence is 16 residues long. Germline CDR1 and CDR2: KGHSH and LQKENI. The CDR3 nucleotides are TGTGCCAGCTCCATGACAAGGGGGCTCGGGAATTCACCCCTCCACTTT. Its protein product is CASSMTRGLGNSPLHF.

V and J are TRBV5-4 and TRBJ2-7; 7 bases are shared with TRBD1. The germline V gene encodes CDR1 SGHNT and CDR2 YYREEE (reference sequence). The junction had 17 bases not matched to a gene; V was cut back by 4 bases and J by 4 bases. The CDR3 totals 17 residues. CDR3 protein: CASSLRQGGVYEYEQYF. The CDR3 DNA sequence: TGTGCCAGCAGCCTAAGACAGGGCGGTGTATACGAGTACGAGCAGTACTTC.

This clone was seen once. The chain links TRBV18 to TRBJ1-1; the D is unclear. Trimming pared 3 bases from V and 0 bases from J, leaving 14 bases between. The CDR3 covers 16 residues. Germline V gene lookup returns CDR1 KGHSH and CDR2 LQKENI. CDR3 residues: CASSPSLWVMNTEAFF. The CDR3 nucleotides are TGTGCCAGCTCACCCTCCTTATGGGTTATGAACACTGAAGCTTTCTTT. Looking up the rest from reference TRBV18 and TRBJ1-1 gives the full variable domain: NAGVMQNPRHLVRRRGQEARLRCSPMKGHSHVYWYRQLPEEGLKFMVYLQKENIIDESGMPKERFSAEFPKEGPSILRIQQVVRGDSAAYFCASSPSLWVMNTEAFFGQGTRLTVV.

The V gene is TRBV9, the J gene TRBJ2-4; D might be TRBD1 (6 bases). The CDR3 totals 15 residues. From germline, CDR1 is SGDLS and CDR2 YYNGEE. Trimming shortened V by 0 bases and J by 8 bases, and 15 bases separated the two germline ends. The CDR3 region has the DNA TGTGCCAGCAGCGTAGAGGTAGGGGGTAGAGACATTCAGTACTTC. It encodes CASSVEVGGRDIQYF.

The chain carries TRBV6-6 and TRBJ1-4, with unresolved D. There are 16 residues in the CDR3. Germline CDR1 and CDR2: MNHNY and SVGAGI (reference sequence). Trimming cost V 6 bases and J 1 base, with 15 bases left between them. The CDR3 sequence is CASRSMFRGTNEKLFF. For the CDR3, the DNA is TGTGCCAGCAGATCCATGTTCCGAGGAACTAATGAAAAACTGTTTTTT.

The chain couples TRBV11-3 to TRBJ2-3, with a possible D match to TRBD2 (6 bases). Trimming stripped 0 bases from V and 2 bases from J, with 9 bases between. The germline V gene encodes CDR1 SGHNT and CDR2 YENEEA. The CDR3 runs 15 residues. CDR3 amino acids: CASSLDRDFTDTQYF. Written as DNA, the CDR3 is TGTGCCAGCAGCTTAGATCGGGACTTCACAGATACGCAGTATTTT. The full variable domain, with the rest looked up from reference TRBV11-3 and TRBJ2-3, is EAGVVQSPRYKIIEKKQPVAFWCNPISGHNTLYWYLQNLGQGPELLIRYENEEAVDDSQLPKDRFSAERLKGVDSTLKIQPAELGDSAVYLCASSLDRDFTDTQYFGPGTRLTVL.

The chain uses TRBV30 and TRBJ2-7, with D tentatively TRBD1 or TRBD2 (5 bases each). CDR3 length equals 14 residues. Germline V gives CDR1 GTSNPN, CDR2 SVGIG (reference sequence). V lost 7 bases and J lost 6, with 22 bases in between. For the CDR3, the DNA is TGTGCCTTCTGCCGGATAGAGGGGTTTGGCGAGCAGTACTTC. Amino acid sequence: CAFCRIEGFGEQYF.

Here the CDR3 DNA reads TGTGCCTGGAGTTTTGGCCAGGGAGGAGATGGCTACACCTTC. This translates into CAWSFGQGGDGYTF. V usage is TRBV30 and J usage is TRBJ1-2, with a tentative D call TRBD1 (5 bases). V lost 2 bases, J lost 6 bases, and 16 bases lay in between. CDR3 length: 14 residues. CDR1 is GTSNPN, CDR2 SVGIG, per germline (reference sequence).

The CDR3 sequence is CASSLTGDYNEQFF. In DNA, the CDR3 is TGTGCCAGCAGCTTAACCGGGGACTACAATGAGCAGTTCTTC. V usage is TRBV11-3 and J usage is TRBJ2-1; D might be TRBD2 (5 bases). CDR3 size: 14 residues. Germline assignment: CDR1 SGHNT and CDR2 YENEEA. V was clipped by 2 bases and J by 3 bases, with 8 bases between them.

The V call is TRBV21-1, the J call TRBJ2-5; the D call of TRBD1 is as the table states it, not checked on the DNA. TRBV21-1 is given as a pseudogene. The CDR3 runs to 17 residues. CDR3 sequence: CASSKKSDLNRPGAQYF. CDR3 nucleotide sequence: TGTGCCAGCAGCAAGAAGTCGGATCTCAACAGGCCCGGAGCCCAGTACTTC.

For this clone: At the DNA level, this CDR3 is encoded by other sequences in the same sample as well. The gene calls are TRBV29-1 and TRBJ2-7; D perhaps matches TRBD1 (6 bases). The germline gives CDR1 SQVTM, CDR2 ANQGSEA. The V end was cut by 6 bases, the J end by 0 bases, with 9 bases between. This CDR3 has 12 amino acids. CDR3 nucleotides: TGCAGCGTGAGGGACAACTCCTACGAGCAGTACTTC. Translation gives CSVRDNSYEQYF.

The chain carries TRBV5-1 and TRBJ1-1, with D hard to call. Germline lookup yields CDR1 SGHRS and CDR2 YFSETQ. The CDR3 is 16 amino acids. V was cut by 1 base and J by 4 bases, with 17 bases left in between. CDR3 nucleotide sequence: TGCGCCAGCAGCTTGTTGGCACCTTCAGGACCCACTGAAGCTTTCTTT. It is translated as CASSLLAPSGPTEAFF.

The chain links TRBV25-1 to TRBJ2-3, with D possibly matching TRBD2 (6 bases). Germline CDR1 and CDR2: MGHDK and SYGVNS. This CDR3 comprises 15 residues. Deletions cut 0 bases from V and 5 bases from J, with 12 bases between. CDR3 residues: CASSEYWSSVDTQYF. In nucleotides, the CDR3 is TGTGCCAGCAGTGAATATTGGTCTAGCGTAGATACGCAGTATTTT.

The CDR3 DNA reads TGTGCCAGTAGGTTACAGTTCAATAGCAATCAGCCCCAGCATTTT. Translating it yields CASRLQFNSNQPQHF. The J gene is TRBJ1-5, the V gene TRBV19; D unclear. V dropped 6 bases and J dropped 0 bases, with 12 bases sitting between them. Germline V gene data show CDR1 as LNHDA and CDR2 as SQIVND (reference sequence). The CDR3 runs 15 residues.

This chain connects TRBV7-8 to TRBJ2-1, with D possibly being TRBD1 (5 bases). The CDR3 extends over 14 amino acids. V dropped 2 bases and J dropped 5 bases, with 10 bases sitting between them. Germline CDR1 and CDR2: SGHVS and FQNEAQ. Written as DNA, the CDR3 is TGTGCCAGCAGCTTAATCAGGGTTAACAATGAGCAGTTCTTC. Protein sequence: CASSLIRVNNEQFF.

The gene calls are TRBV2 and TRBJ2-1, with 13 bases fitting TRBD2. After removal of 5 bases from V and 9 bases from J, the junction contained 7 bases not matched to a gene. CDR3 length equals 15 residues. Germline V gives CDR1 SNHLY, CDR2 FYNNEI. CDR3 DNA: TGTGCCAGCAGTCCCGGGACTAGCGGGATTTTTGAGCAGTTCTTC. Its translation: CASSPGTSGIFEQFF.

The V gene is TRBV9, the J gene TRBJ2-5; the match to TRBD2 covers 11 bases. Germline lookup yields CDR1 SGDLS and CDR2 YYNGEE. This CDR3 is built from 17 residues. V lost 0 bases to trimming and J lost 1 base; unmatched junction nucleotides: 5. CDR3 in DNA: TGTGCCAGCAGCGTAGGGGCTAGCGGGGGGATCCAAGAGACCCAGTACTTC. Protein sequence: CASSVGASGGIQETQYF. The complete variable domain, with remaining parts taken from reference TRBV9 and TRBJ2-5, reads DSGVTQTPKHLITATGQRVTLRCSPRSGDLSVYWYQQSLDQGLQFLIQYYNGEERAKGNILERFSAQQFPDLHSELNLSSLELGDSALYFCASSVGASGGIQETQYFGPGTRLLVL.

The chain has TRBV6-4 and TRBJ1-5, with TRBD1 matching over 7 bases. CDR3 length: 16 residues. Trimming cost V 5 bases and J 7 bases; bases outside gene matches: 14. The germline CDR1 and CDR2 sequences are MRHNA and SNTAGT. The CDR3 coding sequence is TGTGCCAGCAGTACAGGGGACAAAGACATCGAACAGCCCCAGCATTTT. Amino acid sequence: CASSTGDKDIEQPQHF.

The chain employs TRBV6-1 and TRBJ1-2; no firm D call. This CDR3 comprises 12 residues. The germline gives CDR1 MNHNS, CDR2 SASEGT. V lost 7 bases and J 2 bases, leaving 8 bases between the germline ends. The chain's CDR3 is CASMALNYGYTF. DNA of the CDR3: TGTGCCAGCATGGCCCTGAACTATGGCTACACCTTC.

The V call is TRBV19, the J call TRBJ2-1, with 7 bases identical to TRBD1. V was clipped by 7 bases and J by 2 bases; unmatched bases: 5. Germline V lookup: CDR1 LNHDA, CDR2 SQIVND (reference sequence). The CDR3 is made up of 14 amino acids. The CDR3: CASTQQGPYNEQFF. The CDR3 nucleotides read TGTGCCAGTACTCAACAGGGGCCCTACAATGAGCAGTTCTTC.

J is TRBJ1-1 and V is TRBV7-2; tentatively, D is TRBD1 (5 bases). Germline-derived CDR1 and CDR2 are SGHTA and FQGNSA. The CDR3 spans 13 residues. V lost 5 bases to trimming and J lost 0 bases, with 7 bases between them. CDR3 sequence: CASSRTMNTEAFF. As DNA, the CDR3 is TGTGCCAGCAGCCGGACAATGAACACTGAAGCTTTCTTT. Supplemented by reference TRBV7-2 and TRBJ1-1, the full variable domain reads GAGVSQSPSNKVTEKGKDVELRCDPISGHTALYWYRQSLGQGLEFLIYFQGNSAPDKSGLPSDRFSAERTGGSVSTLTIQRTQQEDSAVYLCASSRTMNTEAFFGQGTRLTVV.

The genes are TRBV21-1 and TRBJ1-2. TRBV21-1 is assigned pseudogene status. The CDR3 extends over 11 amino acids. The CDR3 region is CASSVEGGYTF. The CDR3 nucleotides are TGTGCCAGCAGCGTGGAGGGTGGCTACACCTTC.

This clone was seen a single time. This chain joins TRBV25-1 and TRBJ2-7; D possibly corresponds to TRBD2 (6 bases). Per the germline V gene, CDR1 is MGHDK and CDR2 is SYGVNS. Trimming removed 7 bases at V and 7 bases at J, with 11 bases between. This CDR3 spans 11 amino acids. In nucleotides, the CDR3 is TGTGCCAGCACTACCGGGACTGAGCAGTACTTC. Translating it yields CASTTGTEQYF.

This chain joins TRBV4-2 and TRBJ2-3, with TRBD2 as a possible D gene (6 bases). V lost 0 bases to trimming and J lost 6 bases, with 19 bases between them. Germline V CDR1 and CDR2: LGHNA, YNFKEQ. The CDR3 loop spans 17 amino acids. CDR3 sequence (DNA): TGTGCCAGCAGCCAAGATGGGACTCCCTCGGGGCGGGATACGCAGTATTTT. Translating it yields CASSQDGTPSGRDTQYF.

This clone was seen once. The rearrangement joins TRBV2 to TRBJ1-2; D unclear. V lost 6 bases and J 0 bases, leaving 11 bases between the germline ends. CDR1 and CDR2 (germline): SNHLY, FYNNEI. The CDR3 loop spans 14 amino acids. CDR3 sequence reads: CASRNDGANYGYTF. The CDR3 coding sequence is TGTGCCAGCAGGAATGACGGAGCTAACTATGGCTACACCTTC.